The 28 T cell receptor beta chains in this list originate from one sample, sequenced in a study of long-term antiretroviral therapy in people with HIV. The immunoSEQ assay was v3.0, run at survey level. The table came from immunoSEQ multiplex PCR; TCRdb's copy has only in-frame clones and leaves some out. The sample includes 25,000 to 30,000 clones, 84% of them seen just once. Material: unsorted PBMCs, obtained 0.4 years after starting antiretroviral therapy. The receptor set was obtained from a man aged 18-30 years with HIV.

The chain carries TRBV9 and TRBJ2-2; D uncertain. V lost 3 bases and J lost 5, with 8 bases in between. CDR3 length equals 13 residues. CDR1 and CDR2 from the germline V gene are SGDLS and YYNGEE. The CDR3, as DNA: TGTGCCAGCAGCGGGAGAGAAACCGGGGAGCTGTTTTTT. Its translation is CASSGRETGELFF. Supplemented by reference TRBV9 and TRBJ2-2, the full variable domain reads DSGVTQTPKHLITATGQRVTLRCSPRSGDLSVYWYQQSLDQGLQFLIQYYNGEERAKGNILERFSAQQFPDLHSELNLSSLELGDSALYFCASSGRETGELFFGEGSRLTVL.

The rearrangement joins TRBV5-1 to TRBJ2-7; D gene uncertain. V lost 2 bases, J lost 3 bases, and 9 bases lay in between. Germline V CDR1 and CDR2: SGHRS, YFSETQ. This CDR3 region has 13 residues. The CDR3 loop reads CASSFVQSYEQYF. CDR3 nucleotide sequence: TGCGCCAGCAGCTTTGTACAGAGCTACGAGCAGTACTTC.

The CDR3: CASSLGSGGLYGYTF. In DNA form, the CDR3 reads TGCGCCAGCAGCTTGGGGTCAGGAGGATTGTATGGCTACACCTTC. V gene TRBV5-1 combines with J gene TRBJ1-2; the D is unclear. CDR3 length equals 15 residues. Germline V gives CDR1 SGHRS, CDR2 YFSETQ. Trimming cost V 0 bases and J 5 bases, with 14 bases left between them.

This rearrangement joins TRBV5-1 to TRBJ1-2, with 10 nucleotides matching TRBD1. CDR1 is SGHRS, CDR2 YFSETQ, per germline. V was pared by 4 bases and J by 6 bases, with 15 bases of the junction left unmatched. The CDR3 loop spans 17 amino acids. The CDR3 protein is CASSAKISGTGEDGYTF. The CDR3 DNA reads TGCGCCAGCAGCGCGAAAATCTCCGGGACAGGGGAGGATGGCTACACCTTC. Together with reference TRBV5-1 and TRBJ1-2, the CDR3 gives the full variable domain: KAGVTQTPRYLIKTRGQQVTLSCSPISGHRSVSWYQQTPGQGLQFLFEYFSETQRNKGNFPGRFSGRQFSNSRSEMNVSTLELGDSALYLCASSAKISGTGEDGYTFGSGTRLTVV.

V is TRBV27 and J is TRBJ2-2, with a weak D call TRBD2 (5 bases). Looked up from germline, CDR1 is MNHEY and CDR2 is SMNVEV (reference sequence). This CDR3 comprises 13 residues. The V end was cut by 3 bases, the J end by 5 bases, with 7 bases between. The CDR3 here is CASSLGRTGELFF. CDR3 in DNA: TGTGCCAGCAGTTTGGGGAGAACCGGGGAGCTGTTTTTT.

This chain uses TRBV27 with TRBJ2-1; 11 positions agree with TRBD2. V lost 4 bases, J lost 5 bases, and 7 bases stayed unmatched. CDR3 length equals 16 residues. CDR1 and CDR2 from the germline V gene are MNHEY and SMNVEV (reference sequence). The CDR3 region has the DNA TGTGCCAGCAGTTCCCTAGCGGGAGGCTTTAACAATGAGCAGTTCTTC. It yields the protein CASSSLAGGFNNEQFF.

The genes are TRBV2 and TRBJ2-7, with D tentatively TRBD1 (5 bases). The CDR3 sequence is 15 residues long. CDR1 is SNHLY, CDR2 FYNNEI, per germline. V was cut by 4 bases and J by 0 bases, with 13 bases left in between. The DNA of the CDR3 is TGTGCCAGCAGTGTTTGGGGCACCAGCTCCTACGAGCAGTACTTC. Its protein is CASSVWGTSSYEQYF.

The rearrangement uses TRBV4-2 and TRBJ2-7; the match to TRBD2 covers 7 bases. The germline V gene has CDR1 LGHNA and CDR2 YNFKEQ. Trimming removed 1 base from V and 3 bases from J; junction bases left unmatched: 0. The CDR3 is 13 amino acids. This chain's CDR3 is CASSQGTSYEQYF. CDR3 bases: TGTGCCAGCAGCCAAGGGACTAGCTACGAGCAGTACTTC.

This rearrangement joins TRBV5-6 to TRBJ1-1, with 7 bases identical to TRBD1. The V and J ends lost 0 bases and 0 bases, in that order; junction bases with no gene match: 5. Germline lookup yields CDR1 SGHDT and CDR2 YYEEEE. This CDR3 has 16 residues. The CDR3 bases are TGTGCCAGCAGCTTGGATGGACAGGTACTGAACACTGAAGCTTTCTTT. It encodes CASSLDGQVLNTEAFF.

V usage is TRBV5-1 and J usage is TRBJ1-1; tentatively, D is TRBD1 (6 bases). This CDR3 spans 16 amino acids. V was clipped by 5 bases and J by 0 bases, with 17 bases between them. From germline, CDR1 is SGHRS and CDR2 YFSETQ. CDR3 nucleotides: TGCGCCAGCAGTTTCCCGGGGGGGCCCATGAACACTGAAGCTTTCTTT. Translated, it gives CASSFPGGPMNTEAFF.

In DNA, the CDR3 is TGTGCCAGCAGTGTCTTGGGGACAGGGAACTATGGCTACACCTTC. It translates to CASSVLGTGNYGYTF. The V call is TRBV2, the J call TRBJ1-2; TRBD1 matches at 9 bases. The CDR3 totals 15 residues. The germline V gene has CDR1 SNHLY and CDR2 FYNNEI. The V segment lost 4 bases and the J segment 2 bases; nucleotides outside the gene matches: 5.

J is TRBJ2-1 and V is TRBV6-5, with 8 bases fitting TRBD2. Germline V gene sequence: CDR1 MNHEY, CDR2 SVGAGI. This CDR3 region has 13 residues. J was trimmed by 7 bases and V by 2 bases; bases with no gene match: 1. CDR3 sequence (DNA): TGTGCCAGCAGTTACGGACTAGCAAATGAGCAGTTCTTC. Translating it yields CASSYGLANEQFF.

The J gene is TRBJ1-2, the V gene TRBV4-3; D not certain. Germline assignment: CDR1 LGHNA and CDR2 YSLEER. V shed 0 bases and J shed 3 bases, with 8 bases lying between them. The CDR3 sequence is 14 residues long. The CDR3 coding sequence is TGCGCCAGCAGCCAAGAAAACAACTACTATGGCTACACCTTC. Amino acid sequence: CASSQENNYYGYTF.

The sample holds a few counts of this clone. The chain has TRBV28 and TRBJ2-7, with 12 bases identical to TRBD2. J gave up 7 bases and V 11 bases, and 12 bases lay outside the gene matches. Germline V gene data show CDR1 as MDHEN and CDR2 as SYDVKM. The CDR3 consists of 14 residues. The chain's CDR3 is CAAMSSGGADEQYF. The CDR3 DNA is TGTGCCGCTATGTCTAGCGGGGGGGCAGATGAGCAGTACTTC.

V gene TRBV6-6 combines with J gene TRBJ2-3; TRBD2 matches 8 bases. In germline, CDR1 is MNHNY, CDR2 SVGAGI (reference sequence). This CDR3 contains 14 residues. V gave up 8 bases and J gave up 0 bases; unmatched junction bases: 4. The CDR3: CASGPSGSTDTQYF. As DNA, the CDR3 is TGTGCCAGCGGGCCTAGCGGGAGCACAGATACGCAGTATTTT.

The chain uses TRBV6-1 and TRBJ1-2, with a weak D call TRBD1 (6 bases). The CDR3 totals 12 residues. V was trimmed by 10 bases and J by 4 bases, leaving 13 bases between them. Germline V CDR1 and CDR2: MNHNS, SASEGT. DNA of the CDR3: TGTGCCACCGACGGACAGCCCTATGGCTACACCTTC. Translating gives CATDGQPYGYTF.

V usage is TRBV19 and J usage is TRBJ1-1; possibly TRBD1 for D (6 bases). V was pared by 6 bases and J by 2 bases, with 10 bases between. The CDR3 loop spans 13 amino acids. Germline V CDR1 and CDR2: LNHDA, SQIVND (reference sequence). The CDR3 DNA is TGTGCCAGTAGCTGGACAGATAACACTGAAGCTTTCTTT. The encoded protein is CASSWTDNTEAFF.

This chain joins TRBV27 and TRBJ2-7, with 7 bases fitting TRBD1. V was clipped by 2 bases and J by 3 bases; unmatched bases: 10. Germline V gene sequence: CDR1 MNHEY, CDR2 SMNVEV (reference sequence). The CDR3 is 16 residues long. CDR3 amino acids: CASSLKGAGPVYEQYF. The CDR3 DNA reads as TGTGCCAGCAGTTTAAAGGGGGCGGGCCCTGTCTACGAGCAGTACTTC.

The chain couples TRBV18 to TRBJ1-1, with D perhaps matching TRBD1 (5 bases). The CDR3 runs to 15 residues. From germline, CDR1 is KGHSH and CDR2 LQKENI. V shed 0 bases and J shed 3 bases, with 11 bases lying between them. The CDR3 DNA is TGTGCCAGCTCACCACCGTCGGGGCTCGACACTGAAGCTTTCTTT. The encoded protein is CASSPPSGLDTEAFF.

The chain employs TRBV28 and TRBJ1-1, with D unresolved. This CDR3 comprises 16 residues. The V gene lost 2 bases and the J gene lost 0 bases, with 13 bases spanning the gap. The germline V gene encodes CDR1 MDHEN and CDR2 SYDVKM. In DNA, the CDR3 is TGTGCCAGCAGTTTAAACGTTGAAGCGATGAACACTGAAGCTTTCTTT. This encodes CASSLNVEAMNTEAFF. The full variable domain, rest sourced from reference TRBV28 and TRBJ1-1, is DVKVTQSSRYLVKRTGEKVFLECVQDMDHENMFWYRQDPGLGLRLIYFSYDVKMKEKGDIPEGYSVSREKKERFSLILESASTNQTSMYLCASSLNVEAMNTEAFFGQGTRLTVV.

This chain's CDR3 is CASSFISGRPVYEQYF. In nucleotides, the CDR3 is TGCGCCAGCAGTTTCATCTCCGGGAGGCCGGTATACGAGCAGTACTTC. The chain uses TRBV5-1 and TRBJ2-7, with TRBD2 matching 7 bases. CDR1 SGHRS and CDR2 YFSETQ come from the germline V gene. The J segment lost 4 bases and the V segment lost 5 bases, leaving 15 bases of the junction unmatched. The CDR3 consists of 16 residues.

The rearrangement links TRBV19 to TRBJ2-7; D is perhaps TRBD1 (6 bases). CDR3 length: 13 amino acids. The germline V gene encodes CDR1 LNHDA and CDR2 SQIVND (reference sequence). Trimming removed 5 bases from V and 3 bases from J, with 11 bases in between. The CDR3 spells CASSGGSNYEQYF. The CDR3 nucleotides read TGTGCCAGTAGTGGGGGCTCTAACTACGAGCAGTACTTC.

The chain joins TRBV7-9 to TRBJ1-1; D call uncertain. The CDR3 consists of 12 residues. Looked up from germline, CDR1 is SEHNR and CDR2 is FQNEAQ (reference sequence). V dropped 3 bases and J dropped 5 bases, with 7 bases sitting between them. CDR3 coding DNA: TGTGCCAGCAGCTTTATGGGGACTGAAGCTTTCTTT. Protein: CASSFMGTEAFF.

The rearrangement uses TRBV6-5 and TRBJ2-5; D possibly corresponds to TRBD1 (5 bases). The CDR3 has 14 residues. V lost 6 bases and J lost 1, with 12 bases in between. Germline assignment: CDR1 MNHEY and CDR2 SVGAGI. CDR3 amino acids: CASRLGAFQETQYF. Here the CDR3 DNA reads TGTGCCAGCAGGCTAGGGGCCTTCCAAGAGACCCAGTACTTC.

V is TRBV6-5 and J is TRBJ1-2; TRBD1 matches at 7 bases. CDR1 is MNHEY and CDR2 is SVGAGI in the germline V gene. There are 13 residues in the CDR3. The trim removed 4 bases at V and 7 bases at J, leaving 6 bases unmatched. CDR3 sequence: CASSSGGQTGYTF. CDR3 sequence (DNA): TGTGCCAGCAGTTCAGGGGGACAGACTGGCTACACCTTC.

The chain links TRBV6-5 to TRBJ1-2, with D perhaps TRBD1 (5 bases). This CDR3 has 15 residues. CDR1 MNHEY and CDR2 SVGAGI come from the germline V gene. With 2 bases removed from V and 4 bases from J, the gap between germline ends came to 14 bases. The DNA of the CDR3 is TGTGCCAGCAGTTACAGGAGGGGCCATCCCTATGGCTACACCTTC. It translates to CASSYRRGHPYGYTF.

A few counts support this clone. V is TRBV6-6 and J is TRBJ1-6; unclear D gene. The CDR3 has 16 residues. Trimming cost V 0 bases and J 8 bases, with 14 bases left between them. The germline V gene has CDR1 MNHNY and CDR2 SVGAGI (reference sequence). The DNA of the CDR3 is TGTGCCAGCAGTTACTCTTCAGGAGAGTCTGATTCACCCCTCCACTTT. This translates into CASSYSSGESDSPLHF.

The DNA for the CDR3 is TGTGCCAGCAGTTTAAGCACAGGGTCCAACGAGCAGTACTTC. Translating gives CASSLSTGSNEQYF. The V gene is TRBV27, the J gene TRBJ2-7, with D possibly being TRBD1 (6 bases). V dropped 2 bases and J dropped 5 bases, with 13 bases sitting between them. The CDR3 has 14 amino acids. Germline CDR1 MNHEY, CDR2 SMNVEV (reference sequence).